The T cell receptor beta chain described here comes from a study of glioma-infiltrating T cells. Study findings and constraints: CDR3 overlap between tissue and blood was very small.

V dropped 6 bases and J dropped 3; count of bases not matched to a gene: 10. CDR1 is LNHDA, CDR2 SQIVND, per germline (reference sequence). CDR3 length: 16 amino acids. Using RNA template, CDR3s of TCR alpha and beta were amplified with iRepertoire arm-PCR. Each CDR3 protein is one row after TCRdb ran MiXCR on the multiplex PCR reads. Counted here are roughly 120,000 distinct CDR3 sequences, approximately 25% occurring once; the ten biggest clones make up 13% to 15%. With regard to this clonotype: Its antigen is not known.

Sequenced material: glioma tissue, nonneoplastic brain tissue, or PBMCs (not recorded which). This receptor was identified in a human donor with low-grade glioma or glioblastoma, undergoing nonglioma brain surgery, or in good health (not recorded which). The rearrangement links TRBV19 to TRBJ1-5, with 8 bases aligning to TRBD1. As DNA, the CDR3 is TGTGCCAGTAGGCTCCCCCAGGGACAGGACAATCAGCCCCAGCATTTT. As protein: CASRLPQGQDNQPQHF.